These 28 T cell receptor beta chains were sequenced from one sample in a study of cytomegalovirus exposure and HLA in healthy donors. Sequenced by immunoSEQ multiplex PCR; TCRdb stores in-frame clones only, minus some. The sample records fewer than 200,000 clones, 86% being singletons. The sequenced sample consisted of PBMCs. These receptors originate from a young woman in good health and CMV-seronegative.

The table lists this clone with a few counts. This rearrangement joins TRBV7-2 to TRBJ2-5; TRBD2 matches at 13 bases. Germline V gene data show CDR1 as SGHTA and CDR2 as FQGNSA. The CDR3 sequence is 17 residues long. Unmatched junction bases numbered 9, after V lost 3 bases and J lost 5 bases. The DNA for the CDR3 is TGTGCCAGCAGCTTCGGACTAGCGGGAGTGATTCAGGAGACCCAGTACTTC. It encodes CASSFGLAGVIQETQYF. The variable domain in full, with the rest retrieved from reference TRBV7-2 and TRBJ2-5, is GAGVSQSPSNKVTEKGKDVELRCDPISGHTALYWYRQSLGQGLEFLIYFQGNSAPDKSGLPSDRFSAERTGGSVSTLTIQRTQQEDSAVYLCASSFGLAGVIQETQYFGPGTRLLVL.

V gene TRBV4-3 combines with J gene TRBJ2-7; the D gene is possibly TRBD2 (6 bases). CDR3 length: 15 residues. Trimming stripped 4 bases from V and 3 bases from J, with 16 bases between. In germline, CDR1 is LGHNA, CDR2 YSLEER. CDR3: CASSPSVGRIYEQYF. The CDR3 bases are TGCGCCAGCAGCCCATCAGTCGGGAGAATCTACGAGCAGTACTTC.

The rearrangement links TRBV4-2 to TRBJ2-3; 12 nucleotides line up with TRBD2. Trimming cost V 2 bases and J 9 bases; bases outside gene matches: 9. Germline values: CDR1 LGHNA, CDR2 YNFKEQ. The CDR3 runs 16 residues. CDR3 in amino acids: CASSQSLAGGRGTQYF. DNA of the CDR3: TGTGCCAGCAGCCAATCCCTAGCGGGGGGGCGGGGCACGCAGTATTTT.

The CDR3 sequence is CASGGLAGNGELFF. The DNA for the CDR3 is TGTGCCAGTGGGGGACTAGCGGGAAACGGGGAGCTGTTTTTT. The J gene is TRBJ2-2, the V gene TRBV19; 13 bases match TRBD2. The germline V gene has CDR1 LNHDA and CDR2 SQIVND (reference sequence). The CDR3 contains 14 residues. Trimming at V came to 8 bases and at J to 7 bases, leaving 4 bases not matched to a gene.

CDR3 residues: CASSLTGNTEAFF. Written as DNA, the CDR3 is TGCGCCAGCAGCTTGACGGGGAACACTGAAGCTTTCTTT. This chain joins TRBV5-1 and TRBJ1-1; D not resolved. The germline CDR1 and CDR2 sequences are SGHRS and YFSETQ. CDR3 size: 13 residues. V was trimmed by 1 base and J by 1 base, leaving 5 bases between them.

This chain connects TRBV6-5 to TRBJ1-1, with D hard to call. Per germline, CDR1 MNHEY and CDR2 SVGAGI. The CDR3 extends over 14 amino acids. Trimming removed 8 bases from V and 1 base from J, with 14 bases in between. The CDR3 sequence: CASGHSPANTEAFF. The DNA for the CDR3 is TGTGCCAGCGGCCACAGTCCAGCGAACACTGAAGCTTTCTTT.

The chain combines TRBV4-1 with TRBJ1-2, with TRBD1 as a possible D gene (6 bases). The CDR3 covers 17 residues. V was shortened by 2 bases and J by 2 bases, with 18 bases between the two germline ends. Germline V gives CDR1 MGHRA, CDR2 YSYEKL. The CDR3 spells CASSQIIGLRGNYGYTF. CDR3 sequence (DNA): TGCGCCAGCAGCCAAATTATAGGTTTGAGGGGGAACTATGGCTACACCTTC.

This chain joins TRBV29-1 and TRBJ2-3, with 9 bases lining up with TRBD1. The CDR3 length is 17 residues. The germline CDR1 and CDR2 sequences are SQVTM and ANQGSEA. Germline trimming cut 5 bases from V and 1 base from J; bases unmatched to any gene: 13. CDR3 nucleotides: TGCAGCGTTAGGCCAAGCAACAGGGGGCACGGCACAGATACGCAGTATTTT. Its protein is CSVRPSNRGHGTDTQYF.

V usage is TRBV5-6 and J usage is TRBJ2-2; D call uncertain. V dropped 6 bases and J dropped 1 base, with 10 bases sitting between them. Germline V gives CDR1 SGHDT, CDR2 YYEEEE. This CDR3 region has 14 residues. The CDR3: CASTQPGNTGELFF. CDR3 in DNA: TGTGCCAGCACGCAACCAGGGAACACCGGGGAGCTGTTTTTT.

The sample holds one count of this clone. The chain is built from TRBV5-4 and TRBJ2-3; tentatively, D is TRBD2 (5 bases). Deletions cut 4 bases from V and 5 bases from J, with 14 bases between. Germline CDR1 is SGHNT and CDR2 is YYREEE (reference sequence). This CDR3 comprises 14 residues. The CDR3 coding sequence is TGTGCCAGCAGCCGAAACGGGGTCGGAGATACGCAGTATTTT. It yields the protein CASSRNGVGDTQYF.

This chain joins TRBV27 and TRBJ1-2, with D perhaps matching TRBD1 (5 bases). Germline CDR1 MNHEY, CDR2 SMNVEV (reference sequence). The CDR3 covers 14 residues. V was shortened by 1 base and J by 5 bases, with 11 bases between the two germline ends. CDR3 in DNA: TGTGCCAGCAGTTTATGGGGCGGGGAATATGGCTACACCTTC. The encoded protein is CASSLWGGEYGYTF.

The V and J genes are TRBV25-1 and TRBJ2-5; D ambiguous. The germline CDR1 and CDR2 sequences are MGHDK and SYGVNS. The CDR3 extends over 13 amino acids. Between the trimmed V and J ends, which lost 6 bases and 1 base, there was a span of 9 bases. CDR3 sequence reads: CASSPGTQETQYF. CDR3 DNA: TGTGCCAGCAGCCCGGGTACCCAAGAGACCCAGTACTTC. The whole variable domain, remainder taken from reference TRBV25-1 and TRBJ2-5, is EADIYQTPRYLVIGTGKKITLECSQTMGHDKMYWYQQDPGMELHLIHYSYGVNSTEKGDLSSESTVSRIRTEHFPLTLESARPSHTSQYLCASSPGTQETQYFGPGTRLLVL.

The V gene is TRBV5-6, the J gene TRBJ2-7, with a tentative D call TRBD1 (5 bases). This CDR3 has 16 amino acids. Germline-derived CDR1 and CDR2 are SGHDT and YYEEEE. V was pared by 6 bases and J by 3 bases, with 22 bases between. The CDR3 nucleotides are TGTGCCAGCACCTCAGGGCAGCTTAACCAAGACTACGAGCAGTACTTC. Translating it yields CASTSGQLNQDYEQYF.

This chain uses TRBV4-1 with TRBJ2-7; a possible D gene is TRBD2 (5 bases). V lost 0 bases, J lost 5 bases, and 20 bases lay in between. The V gene's germline CDR1 is MGHRA and CDR2 YSYEKL. The CDR3 sequence is 17 residues long. The DNA for the CDR3 is TGCGCCAGCAGCCAAGAGGGCAGTCTGGAGGTTTGGAACGAGCAGTACTTC. Protein: CASSQEGSLEVWNEQYF.

The chain links TRBV4-3 to TRBJ2-3, with D perhaps matching TRBD2 (7 bases). V gave up 6 bases and J gave up 1 base, with 17 bases separating them. Germline V gives CDR1 LGHNA, CDR2 YSLEER. This CDR3 spans 16 amino acids. The DNA of the CDR3 is TGCGCCAGCAGTTTCCTGACAGGACTAGGCACAGATACGCAGTATTTT. Translating gives CASSFLTGLGTDTQYF.

The chain combines TRBV4-3 with TRBJ1-1, with a weak D call TRBD1 (6 bases). Trimming stripped 0 bases from V and 5 bases from J, with 16 bases between. The CDR3 spans 16 residues. Germline V gene sequence: CDR1 LGHNA, CDR2 YSLEER. The CDR3 DNA reads TGCGCCAGCAGCCAAGATCGCACAGGGAGTGGGACTGAAGCTTTCTTT. This translates into CASSQDRTGSGTEAFF.

The chain is built from TRBV6-5 and TRBJ2-5, with D hard to call. Germline V CDR1 and CDR2: MNHEY, SVGAGI. The germline V and J ends were trimmed by 2 bases and 5 bases, with 9 bases remaining between them. This CDR3 comprises 13 residues. CDR3 sequence: CASSYDTQETQYF. CDR3 nucleotides: TGTGCCAGCAGTTACGACACCCAGGAGACCCAGTACTTC.

This clone was detected once. The chain recombines TRBV5-1 with TRBJ2-3; 7 bases are shared with TRBD1. The CDR3 loop spans 16 amino acids. Germline V gene data show CDR1 as SGHRS and CDR2 as YFSETQ. V was clipped by 0 bases and J by 0 bases; unmatched bases: 4. The CDR3 sequence: CASSLGQGMSTDTQYF. The CDR3 DNA reads TGCGCCAGCAGCTTGGGACAGGGAATGAGCACAGATACGCAGTATTTT.

The chain recombines TRBV29-1 with TRBJ1-2, with 7 bases fitting TRBD1. V gave up 6 bases and J gave up 4 bases; unmatched junction bases: 5. Germline CDR1 reads SQVTM; CDR2 reads ANQGSEA. This CDR3 region has 12 residues. The CDR3 region has the DNA TGCAGCGTAAAGACAGGGAGCTATGGCTACACCTTC. Its translation is CSVKTGSYGYTF.

This chain uses TRBV6-5 with TRBJ2-7; the D gene is possibly TRBD1 (6 bases). In germline, CDR1 is MNHEY, CDR2 SVGAGI. CDR3 length equals 12 residues. Deletions cut 5 bases from V and 5 bases from J, with 10 bases between. The DNA of the CDR3 is TGTGCCAGCAGTCTCAGGGGTCACGAGCAGTACTTC. It yields the protein CASSLRGHEQYF.

This clone is a singleton in its sample. CDR3 in amino acids: CASSRQGESSGNTIYF. The CDR3 DNA reads as TGTGCCAGCAGCCGACAGGGGGAAAGCTCTGGAAACACCATATATTTT. The J gene is TRBJ1-3, the V gene TRBV2, with 9 bases identical to TRBD1. V shed 6 bases and J 0 bases; nucleotides not matched to a gene: 6. Germline lookup yields CDR1 SNHLY and CDR2 FYNNEI. This CDR3 spans 16 amino acids.

J is TRBJ2-2 and V is TRBV9; D might be TRBD1 (6 bases). This CDR3 has 14 amino acids. The V gene's germline CDR1 is SGDLS and CDR2 YYNGEE. The V end was cut by 2 bases, the J end by 4 bases, with 9 bases between. The chain's CDR3 is CASSVETGTGELFF. CDR3 bases: TGTGCCAGCAGCGTCGAGACAGGCACCGGGGAGCTGTTTTTT.

The chain combines TRBV5-6 with TRBJ2-2, with D unresolved. The CDR3 has 14 residues. Germline V gene data show CDR1 as SGHDT and CDR2 as YYEEEE. V was cut by 2 bases and J by 7 bases, with 12 bases left in between. CDR3 protein: CASSFVRSHGELFF. The CDR3 DNA is TGTGCCAGCAGCTTTGTACGTAGCCACGGGGAGCTGTTTTTT.

The table lists this clone with a few counts. The rearrangement links TRBV11-2 to TRBJ1-2, with TRBD1 as a possible D gene (5 bases). V lost 0 bases to trimming and J lost 3 bases, with 5 bases between them. The CDR3 is made up of 13 amino acids. Germline CDR1 is SGHAT and CDR2 is FQNNGV. The CDR3 sequence is CASSLDRDYGYTF. The CDR3 DNA reads TGTGCCAGCAGCTTAGACAGGGACTATGGCTACACCTTC.

The chain combines TRBV7-9 with TRBJ1-2; 7 bases fit TRBD1. The J segment lost 5 bases and the V segment lost 0 bases, leaving 6 bases of the junction unmatched. The germline CDR1 and CDR2 sequences are SEHNR and FQNEAQ (reference sequence). This CDR3 is built from 15 residues. The DNA for the CDR3 is TGTGCCAGCAGCTTAGCTATGAGACAGGGATATGGCTACACCTTC. Translation: CASSLAMRQGYGYTF.

The chain employs TRBV29-1 and TRBJ1-2; D is perhaps TRBD1 (5 bases). CDR3 length equals 14 residues. Germline V gene lookup returns CDR1 SQVTM and CDR2 ANQGSEA. Trimming left V 6 bases short and J 6 bases short, with 20 bases between. The CDR3 loop is CSVPHQYRGDGYTF. CDR3 DNA sequence: TGCAGCGTACCGCATCAGTACCGGGGGGATGGCTACACCTTC.

This clone has a handful of counts. The genes are TRBV5-1 and TRBJ2-7, with 7 positions matching TRBD1. CDR1 and CDR2 from the germline V gene are SGHRS and YFSETQ. Germline trimming cut 3 bases from V and 3 bases from J; bases unmatched to any gene: 6. The CDR3 sequence is 14 residues long. Written as DNA, the CDR3 is TGCGCCAGCAGCTCCACAGGGGTCAGCTACGAGCAGTACTTC. This sequence encodes CASSSTGVSYEQYF.

Only a few counts were recorded for this clone. The rearrangement links TRBV6-5 to TRBJ1-6; D may be TRBD1 (6 bases). The germline gives CDR1 MNHEY, CDR2 SVGAGI. This CDR3 comprises 13 residues. V was cut by 4 bases and J by 11 bases, with 12 bases left in between. The CDR3 DNA follows: TGTGCCAGCAGTTCCTGGGACAATCCACCCCTCCACTTT. Translated: CASSSWDNPPLHF.